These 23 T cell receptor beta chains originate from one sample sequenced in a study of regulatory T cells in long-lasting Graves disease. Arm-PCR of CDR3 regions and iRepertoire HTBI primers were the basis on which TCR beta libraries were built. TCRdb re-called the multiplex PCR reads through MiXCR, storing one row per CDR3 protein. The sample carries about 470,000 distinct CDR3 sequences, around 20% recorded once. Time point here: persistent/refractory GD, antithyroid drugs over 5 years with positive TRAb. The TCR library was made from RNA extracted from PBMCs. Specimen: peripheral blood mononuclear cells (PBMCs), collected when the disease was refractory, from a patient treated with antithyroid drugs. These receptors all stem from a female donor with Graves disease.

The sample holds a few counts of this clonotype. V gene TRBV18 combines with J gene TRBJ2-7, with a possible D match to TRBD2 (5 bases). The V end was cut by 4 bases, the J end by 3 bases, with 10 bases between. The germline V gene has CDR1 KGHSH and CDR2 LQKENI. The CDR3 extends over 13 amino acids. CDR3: CASSRGRDYEQYF. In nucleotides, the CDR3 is TGTGCCAGCTCACGAGGACGGGACTACGAGCAGTACTTC.

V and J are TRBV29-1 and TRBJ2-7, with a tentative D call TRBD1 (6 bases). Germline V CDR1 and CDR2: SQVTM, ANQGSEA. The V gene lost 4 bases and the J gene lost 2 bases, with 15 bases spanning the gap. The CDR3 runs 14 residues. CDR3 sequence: CSVAAADSTYEQYF. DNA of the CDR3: TGCAGCGTTGCAGCGGCGGACAGCACCTACGAGCAGTACTTC.

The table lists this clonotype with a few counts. CDR3 sequence reads: CASSLTSGDTGELFF. The CDR3 DNA reads as TGTGCCAGCAGCTTAACTTCAGGGGACACCGGGGAGCTGTTTTTT. J is TRBJ2-2 and V is TRBV7-9, with TRBD1 as a possible D gene (6 bases). Germline V gene sequence: CDR1 SEHNR, CDR2 FQNEAQ (reference sequence). CDR3 length: 15 amino acids. V lost 2 bases and J lost 3, with 10 bases in between.

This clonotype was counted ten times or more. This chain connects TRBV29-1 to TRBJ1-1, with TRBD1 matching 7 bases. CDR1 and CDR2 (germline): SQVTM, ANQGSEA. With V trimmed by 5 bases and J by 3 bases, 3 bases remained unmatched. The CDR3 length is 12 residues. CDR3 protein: CSVYGTDTEAFF. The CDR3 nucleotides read TGCAGCGTTTACGGGACAGACACTGAAGCTTTCTTT.

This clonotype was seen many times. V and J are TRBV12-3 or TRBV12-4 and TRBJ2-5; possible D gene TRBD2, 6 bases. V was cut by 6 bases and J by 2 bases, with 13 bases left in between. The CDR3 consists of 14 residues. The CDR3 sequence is CASSRGRGQETQYF. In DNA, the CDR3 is TGTGCCAGCAGCCGAGGACGGGGGCAAGAGACCCAGTACTTC.

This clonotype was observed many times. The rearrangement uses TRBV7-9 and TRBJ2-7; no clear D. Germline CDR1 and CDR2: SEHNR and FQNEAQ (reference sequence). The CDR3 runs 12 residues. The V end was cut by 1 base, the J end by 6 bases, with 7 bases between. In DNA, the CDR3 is TGTGCCAGCAGCTTAGTATGGGCCGAGCAGTACTTC. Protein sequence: CASSLVWAEQYF. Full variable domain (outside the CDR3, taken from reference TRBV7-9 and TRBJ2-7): DTGVSQNPRHKITKRGQNVTFRCDPISEHNRLYWYRQTLGQGPEFLTYFQNEAQLEKSRLLSDRFSAERPKGSFSTLEIQRTEQGDSAMYLCASSLVWAEQYFGPGTRLTVT.

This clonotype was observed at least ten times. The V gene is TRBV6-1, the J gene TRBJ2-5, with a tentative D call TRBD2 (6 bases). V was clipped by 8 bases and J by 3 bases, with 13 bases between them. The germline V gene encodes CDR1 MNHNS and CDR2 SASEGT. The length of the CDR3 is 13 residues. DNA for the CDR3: TGTGCCAGCCTAACATGGACTAAAGAGACCCAGTACTTC. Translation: CASLTWTKETQYF.

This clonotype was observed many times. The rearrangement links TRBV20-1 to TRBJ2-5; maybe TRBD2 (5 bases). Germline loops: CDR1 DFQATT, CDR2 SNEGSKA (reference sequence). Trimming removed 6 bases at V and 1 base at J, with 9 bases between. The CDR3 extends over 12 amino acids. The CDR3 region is CSAQDFQETQYF. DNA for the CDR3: TGCAGTGCCCAGGACTTCCAAGAGACCCAGTACTTC.

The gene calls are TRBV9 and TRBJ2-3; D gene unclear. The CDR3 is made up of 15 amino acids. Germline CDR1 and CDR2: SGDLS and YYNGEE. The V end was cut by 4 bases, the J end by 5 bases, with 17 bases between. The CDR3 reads CASSPYPDFGDTQYF. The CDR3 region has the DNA TGTGCCAGCAGCCCTTATCCCGACTTCGGAGATACGCAGTATTTT.

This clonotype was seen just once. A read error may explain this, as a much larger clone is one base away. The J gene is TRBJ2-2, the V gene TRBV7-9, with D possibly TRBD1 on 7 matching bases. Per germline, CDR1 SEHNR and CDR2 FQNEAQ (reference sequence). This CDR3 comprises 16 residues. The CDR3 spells CASSTSTGPYTGGLFF. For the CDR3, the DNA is TGTGCCAGCAGCACCTCGACAGGGCCGTACACCGGGGGGCTGTTTTTT.

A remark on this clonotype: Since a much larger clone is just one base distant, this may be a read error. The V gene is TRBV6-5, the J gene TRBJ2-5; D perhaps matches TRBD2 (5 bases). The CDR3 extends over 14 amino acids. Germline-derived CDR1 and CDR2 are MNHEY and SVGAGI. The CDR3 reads CASSYSTIGETRYF. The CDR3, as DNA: TGTGCCAGCAGTTACTCGACCATTGGGGAGACCCGGTACTTC.

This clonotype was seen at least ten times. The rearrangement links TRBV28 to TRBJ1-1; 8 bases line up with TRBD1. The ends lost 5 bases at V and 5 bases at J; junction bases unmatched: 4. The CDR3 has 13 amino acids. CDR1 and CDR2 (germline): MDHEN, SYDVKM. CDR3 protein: CASSQWTGTEAFF. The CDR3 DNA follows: TGTGCCAGCAGTCAATGGACAGGGACTGAAGCTTTCTTT.

The CDR3 protein is CSASWGTGGLWQYF. CDR3 in DNA: TGCAGTGCTAGTTGGGGGACAGGTGGCCTCTGGCAGTACTTC. The chain employs TRBV20-1 and TRBJ2-7, with 8 bases aligning to TRBD1. Germline values: CDR1 DFQATT, CDR2 SNEGSKA (reference sequence). The CDR3 loop spans 14 amino acids. The junction had 13 bases not matched to a gene; V was cut back by 3 bases and J by 9 bases.

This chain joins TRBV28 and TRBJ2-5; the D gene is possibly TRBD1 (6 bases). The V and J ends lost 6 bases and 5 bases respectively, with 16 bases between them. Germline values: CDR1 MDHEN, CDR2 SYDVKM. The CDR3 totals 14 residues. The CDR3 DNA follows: TGTGCCAGCAGGGTACAGGGTATTTTGGAGACCCAGTACTTC. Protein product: CASRVQGILETQYF.

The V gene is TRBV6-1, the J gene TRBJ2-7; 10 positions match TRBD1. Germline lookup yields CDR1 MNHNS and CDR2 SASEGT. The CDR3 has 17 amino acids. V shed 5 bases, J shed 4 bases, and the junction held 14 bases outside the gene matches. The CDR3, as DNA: TGTGCCAGCAGTCCGGGACAGGGGATGGCTAGCGGGTACGAGCAGTACTTC. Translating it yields CASSPGQGMASGYEQYF.

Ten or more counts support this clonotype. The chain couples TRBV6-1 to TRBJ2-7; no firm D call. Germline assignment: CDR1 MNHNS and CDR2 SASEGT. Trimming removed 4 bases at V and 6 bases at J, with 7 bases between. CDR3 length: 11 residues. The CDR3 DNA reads TGTGCCAGCAGTGCGCCTTTCGAGCAGTACTTC. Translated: CASSAPFEQYF.

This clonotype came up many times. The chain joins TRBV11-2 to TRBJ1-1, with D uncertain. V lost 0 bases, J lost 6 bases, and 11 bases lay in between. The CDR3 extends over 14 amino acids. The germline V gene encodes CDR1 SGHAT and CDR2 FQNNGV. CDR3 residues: CASSLEAMLPEAFF. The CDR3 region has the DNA TGTGCCAGCAGCTTAGAGGCAATGCTTCCTGAAGCTTTCTTT. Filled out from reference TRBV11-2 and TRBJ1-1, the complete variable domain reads EAGVAQSPRYKIIEKRQSVAFWCNPISGHATLYWYQQILGQGPKLLIQFQNNGVVDDSQLPKDRFSAERLKGVDSTLKIQPAKLEDSAVYLCASSLEAMLPEAFFGQGTRLTVV.

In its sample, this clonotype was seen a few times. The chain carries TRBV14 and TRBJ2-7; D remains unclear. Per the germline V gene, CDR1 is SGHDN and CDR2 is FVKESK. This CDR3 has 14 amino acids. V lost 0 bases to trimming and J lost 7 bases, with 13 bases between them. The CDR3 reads CASSQDLTVGEQYF. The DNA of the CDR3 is TGTGCCAGCAGCCAAGATTTAACAGTCGGAGAGCAGTACTTC.

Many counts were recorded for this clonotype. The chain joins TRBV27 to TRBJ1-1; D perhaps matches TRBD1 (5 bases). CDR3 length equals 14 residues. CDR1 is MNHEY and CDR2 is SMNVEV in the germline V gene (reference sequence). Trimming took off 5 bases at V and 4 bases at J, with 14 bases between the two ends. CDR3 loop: CASSPTAGGTEAFF. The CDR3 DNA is TGTGCCAGCAGTCCAACGGCGGGGGGCACTGAAGCTTTCTTT.

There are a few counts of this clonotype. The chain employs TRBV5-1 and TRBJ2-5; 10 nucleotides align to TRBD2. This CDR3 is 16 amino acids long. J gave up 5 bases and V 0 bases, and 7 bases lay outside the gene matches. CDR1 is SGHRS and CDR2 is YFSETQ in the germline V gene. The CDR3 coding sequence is TGCGCCAGCAGCTTGGAAGCTAGCGGGAGACGTGAGACCCAGTACTTC. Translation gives CASSLEASGRRETQYF.

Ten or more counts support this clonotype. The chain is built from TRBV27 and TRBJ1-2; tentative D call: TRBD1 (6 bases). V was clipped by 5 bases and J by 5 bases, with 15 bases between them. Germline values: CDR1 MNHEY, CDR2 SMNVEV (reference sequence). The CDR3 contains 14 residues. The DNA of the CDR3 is TGTGCCAGCAGTCCACTTTCACAGGGTTATGGCTACACCTTC. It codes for CASSPLSQGYGYTF.

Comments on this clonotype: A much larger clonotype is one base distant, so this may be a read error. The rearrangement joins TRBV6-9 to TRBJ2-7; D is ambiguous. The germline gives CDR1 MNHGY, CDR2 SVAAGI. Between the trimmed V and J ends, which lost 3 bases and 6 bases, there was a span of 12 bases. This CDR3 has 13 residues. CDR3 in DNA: TGTGCCAGCAGTTACGACGGCACCTGCGAGCAGTACTTC. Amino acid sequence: CASSYDGTCEQYF.

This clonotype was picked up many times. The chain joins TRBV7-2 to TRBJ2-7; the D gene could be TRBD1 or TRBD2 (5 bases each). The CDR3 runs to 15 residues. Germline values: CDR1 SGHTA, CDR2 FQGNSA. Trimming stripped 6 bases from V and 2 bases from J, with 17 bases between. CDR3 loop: CASSSRDLGTYEQYF. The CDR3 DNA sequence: TGTGCCAGCAGTTCCCGGGACCTCGGGACCTACGAGCAGTACTTC.